The clone carrying this TCR beta chain has only a few counts. Its antigen is unidentified. TCRdb reanalysed the RT-PCR reads using MiXCR and keeps one entry per CDR3 protein. This sample has about 780,000 distinct CDR3 sequences, with roughly 18% found just once. The data were taken from a study of response to subunit inactivated influenza vaccine. Findings of the study overall: It was suggested by the authors that few new T cells are recruited by each seasonal influenza vaccination.

The CDR3 runs 13 residues. Trimming pared 7 bases from V and 2 bases from J, leaving 13 bases between. Germline lookup yields CDR1 SQVTM and CDR2 ANQGSEA. This sample comprised PBMCs from blood, obtained 5 to 6 days after vaccination. The clonotype was recovered from a man aged 45 to 65 who received an inactivated influenza vaccine. The V call is TRBV29-1, the J call TRBJ2-3; D tentatively fits TRBD1 or TRBD2 (5 bases each). The CDR3 is CSAVGTNTDTQYF. The CDR3 region has the DNA TGCAGCGCCGTCGGGACGAACACAGATACGCAGTATTTT.